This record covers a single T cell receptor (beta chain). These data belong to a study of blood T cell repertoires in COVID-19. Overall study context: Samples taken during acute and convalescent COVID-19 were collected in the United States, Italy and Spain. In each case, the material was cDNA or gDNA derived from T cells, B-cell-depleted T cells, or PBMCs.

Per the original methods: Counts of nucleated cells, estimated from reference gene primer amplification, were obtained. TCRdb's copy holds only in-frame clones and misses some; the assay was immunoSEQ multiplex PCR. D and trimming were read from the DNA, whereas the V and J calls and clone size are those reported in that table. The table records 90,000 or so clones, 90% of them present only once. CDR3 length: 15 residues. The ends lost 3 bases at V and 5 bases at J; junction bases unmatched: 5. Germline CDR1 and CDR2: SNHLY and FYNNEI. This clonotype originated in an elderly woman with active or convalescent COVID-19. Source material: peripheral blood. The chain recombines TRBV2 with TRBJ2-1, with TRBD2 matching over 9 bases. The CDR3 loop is CASSEGGRVNNEQFF. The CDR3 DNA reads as TGTGCCAGCAGTGAGGGCGGGAGGGTAAACAATGAGCAGTTCTTC.